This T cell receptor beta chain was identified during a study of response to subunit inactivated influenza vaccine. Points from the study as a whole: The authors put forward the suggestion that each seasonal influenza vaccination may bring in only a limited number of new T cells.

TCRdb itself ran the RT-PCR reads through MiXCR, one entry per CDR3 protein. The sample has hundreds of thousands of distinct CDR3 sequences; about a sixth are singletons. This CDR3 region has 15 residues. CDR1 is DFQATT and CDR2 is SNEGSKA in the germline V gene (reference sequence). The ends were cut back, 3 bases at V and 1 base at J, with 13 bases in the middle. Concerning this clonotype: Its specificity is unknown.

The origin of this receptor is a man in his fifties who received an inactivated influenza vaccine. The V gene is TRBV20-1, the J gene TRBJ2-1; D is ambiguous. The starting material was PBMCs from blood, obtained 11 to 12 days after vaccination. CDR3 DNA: TGCAGTGCTAGTAAGGGCTTAGGTTCCTACAATGAGCAGTTCTTC. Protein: CSASKGLGSYNEQFF.